This T cell receptor (beta chain) is from a study of cytomegalovirus exposure and HLA in healthy donors. As for the study in general: Some 90 million unique TCRs from HLA-typed donors were held in an early data release.

This clone was picked up a small number of times. Primers: 60 Vbeta forward and 13 Jbeta reverse. TCRdb's copy holds only in-frame clones and misses some; the assay was immunoSEQ multiplex PCR. The sample lists approximately 190,000 clones; 82% were seen once. This receptor was identified in a woman younger than 30 in good health and CMV-seronegative. The sample taken for sequencing was PBMCs.

DNA of the CDR3: TGTGCCACCCTCATCGGGGTGAAAGCTGGAAACACCATATATTTT. Its protein product is CATLIGVKAGNTIYF. The chain has TRBV21-1 and TRBJ1-3. TRBV21-1 is tagged as a pseudogene. CDR3 length: 15 residues.